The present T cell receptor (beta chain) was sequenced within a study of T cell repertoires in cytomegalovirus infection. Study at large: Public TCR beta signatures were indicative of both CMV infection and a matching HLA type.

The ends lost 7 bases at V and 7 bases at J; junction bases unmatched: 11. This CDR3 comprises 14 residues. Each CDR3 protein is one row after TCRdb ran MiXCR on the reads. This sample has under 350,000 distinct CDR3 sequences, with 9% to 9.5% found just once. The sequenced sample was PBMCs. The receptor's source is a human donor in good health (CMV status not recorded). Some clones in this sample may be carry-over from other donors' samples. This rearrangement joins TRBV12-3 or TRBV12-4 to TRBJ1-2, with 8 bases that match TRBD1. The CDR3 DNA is TGTGCCAGCACTAATCCCAGGGGGCTGCGTGGCTACACCTTC. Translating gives CASTNPRGLRGYTF.